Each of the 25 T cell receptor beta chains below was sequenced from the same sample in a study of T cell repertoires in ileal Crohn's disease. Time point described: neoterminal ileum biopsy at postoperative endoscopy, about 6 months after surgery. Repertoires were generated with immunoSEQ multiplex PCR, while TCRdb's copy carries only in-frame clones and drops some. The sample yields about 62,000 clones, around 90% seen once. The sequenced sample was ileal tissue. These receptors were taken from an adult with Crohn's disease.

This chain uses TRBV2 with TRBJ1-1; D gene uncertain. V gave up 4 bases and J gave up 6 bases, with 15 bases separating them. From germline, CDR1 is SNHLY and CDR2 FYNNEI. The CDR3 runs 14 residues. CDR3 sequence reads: CASSAGTRMPEAFF. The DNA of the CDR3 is TGTGCCAGCAGTGCGGGAACCCGAATGCCTGAAGCTTTCTTT. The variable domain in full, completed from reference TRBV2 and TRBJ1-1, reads EPEVTQTPSHQVTQMGQEVILRCVPISNHLYFYWYRQILGQKVEFLVSFYNNEISEKSEIFDDQFSVERPDGSNFTLKIRSTKLEDSAMYFCASSAGTRMPEAFFGQGTRLTVV.

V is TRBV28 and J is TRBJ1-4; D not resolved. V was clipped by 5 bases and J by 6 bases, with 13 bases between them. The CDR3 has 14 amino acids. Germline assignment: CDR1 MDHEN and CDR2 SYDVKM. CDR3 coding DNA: TGTGCCAGCAGTCTCCAGGTGCCAGATGAAAAACTGTTTTTT. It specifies CASSLQVPDEKLFF.

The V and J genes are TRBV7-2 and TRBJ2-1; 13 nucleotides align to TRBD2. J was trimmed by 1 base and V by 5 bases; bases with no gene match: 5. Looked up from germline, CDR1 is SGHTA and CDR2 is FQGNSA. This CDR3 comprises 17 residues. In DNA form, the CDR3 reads TGTGCCAGCAGCCATACTAGCGGGAGGGGATCCTACAATGAGCAGTTCTTC. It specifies CASSHTSGRGSYNEQFF.

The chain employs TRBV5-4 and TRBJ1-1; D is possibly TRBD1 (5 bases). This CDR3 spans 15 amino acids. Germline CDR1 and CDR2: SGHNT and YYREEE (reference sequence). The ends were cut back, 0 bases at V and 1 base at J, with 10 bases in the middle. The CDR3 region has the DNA TGTGCCAGCAGCTTGGGTGGACACAAGAACACTGAAGCTTTCTTT. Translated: CASSLGGHKNTEAFF. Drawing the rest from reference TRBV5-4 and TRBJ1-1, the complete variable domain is ETGVTQSPTHLIKTRGQQVTLRCSSQSGHNTVSWYQQALGQGPQFIFQYYREEENGRGNFPPRFSGLQFPNYSSELNVNALELDDSALYLCASSLGGHKNTEAFFGQGTRLTVV.

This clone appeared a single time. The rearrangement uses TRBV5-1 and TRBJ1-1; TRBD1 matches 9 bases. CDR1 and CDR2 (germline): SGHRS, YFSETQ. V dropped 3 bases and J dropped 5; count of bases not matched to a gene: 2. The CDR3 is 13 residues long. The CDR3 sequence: CASSWGTGTEAFF. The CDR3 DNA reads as TGCGCCAGCAGCTGGGGGACAGGGACTGAAGCTTTCTTT. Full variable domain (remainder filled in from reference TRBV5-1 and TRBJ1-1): KAGVTQTPRYLIKTRGQQVTLSCSPISGHRSVSWYQQTPGQGLQFLFEYFSETQRNKGNFPGRFSGRQFSNSRSEMNVSTLELGDSALYLCASSWGTGTEAFFGQGTRLTVV.

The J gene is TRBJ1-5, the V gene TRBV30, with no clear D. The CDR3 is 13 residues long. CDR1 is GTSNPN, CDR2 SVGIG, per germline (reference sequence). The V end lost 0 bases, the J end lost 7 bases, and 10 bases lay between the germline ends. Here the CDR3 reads CAWSVGGHQPQHF. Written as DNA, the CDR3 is TGTGCCTGGAGTGTAGGAGGCCACCAGCCCCAGCATTTT.

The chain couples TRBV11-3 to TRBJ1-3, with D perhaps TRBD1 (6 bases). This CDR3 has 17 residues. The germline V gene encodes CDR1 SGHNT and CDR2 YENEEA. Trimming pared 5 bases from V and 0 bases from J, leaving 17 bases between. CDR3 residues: CASSPRSQGSSGNTIYF. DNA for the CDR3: TGTGCCAGCAGCCCTAGAAGTCAGGGGAGCTCTGGAAACACCATATATTTT.

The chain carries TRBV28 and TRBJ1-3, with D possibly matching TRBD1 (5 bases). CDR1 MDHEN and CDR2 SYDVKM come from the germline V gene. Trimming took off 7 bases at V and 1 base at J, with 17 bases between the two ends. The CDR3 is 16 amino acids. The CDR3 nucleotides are TGTGCCAGCAATCGGGGGGGGACGCAATCTGGAAACACCATATATTTT. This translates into CASNRGGTQSGNTIYF.

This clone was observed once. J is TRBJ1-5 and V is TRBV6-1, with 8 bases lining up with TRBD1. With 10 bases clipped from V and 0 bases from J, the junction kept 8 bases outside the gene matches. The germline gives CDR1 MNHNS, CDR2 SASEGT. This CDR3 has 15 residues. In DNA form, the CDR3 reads TGTGCCACCACCAGGACAGGGTATAGCAATCAGCCCCAGCATTTT. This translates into CATTRTGYSNQPQHF.

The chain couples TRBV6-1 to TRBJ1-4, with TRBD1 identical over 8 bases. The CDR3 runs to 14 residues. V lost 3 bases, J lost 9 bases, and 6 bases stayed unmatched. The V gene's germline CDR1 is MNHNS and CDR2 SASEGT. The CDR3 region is CASSDGTGSQKLFF. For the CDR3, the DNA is TGTGCCAGCAGTGATGGGACAGGTTCCCAAAAACTGTTTTTT.

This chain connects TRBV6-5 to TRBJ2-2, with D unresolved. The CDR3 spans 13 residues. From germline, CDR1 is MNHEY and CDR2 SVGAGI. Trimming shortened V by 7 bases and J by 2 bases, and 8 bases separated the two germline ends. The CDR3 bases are TGTGCCAGCATGAAGAGTAACACCGGGGAGCTGTTTTTT. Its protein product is CASMKSNTGELFF.

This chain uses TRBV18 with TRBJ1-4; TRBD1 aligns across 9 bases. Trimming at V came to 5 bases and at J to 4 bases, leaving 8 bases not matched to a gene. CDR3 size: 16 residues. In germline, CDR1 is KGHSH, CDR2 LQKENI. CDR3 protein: CASSSEQGAINEKLFF. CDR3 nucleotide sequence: TGTGCCAGCTCATCGGAACAGGGGGCTATTAATGAAAAACTGTTTTTT.

CDR3 in DNA: TGCGCCAGCAGCTTGGCCGGGGGGCAGGGCACCGGGGAGCTGTTTTTT. Translation gives CASSLAGGQGTGELFF. This chain links TRBV5-1 with TRBJ2-2; tentative D call: TRBD2 (7 bases). Trimming removed 0 bases at V and 4 bases at J, with 13 bases between. Germline V lookup: CDR1 SGHRS, CDR2 YFSETQ. The length of the CDR3 is 16 residues.

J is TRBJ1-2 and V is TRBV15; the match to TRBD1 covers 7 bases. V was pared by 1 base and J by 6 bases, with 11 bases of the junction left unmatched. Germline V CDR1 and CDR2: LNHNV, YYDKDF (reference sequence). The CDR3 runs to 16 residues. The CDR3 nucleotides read TGTGCCACCAGCAGAGGAGGGGGACAGCTCAGGAATGGCTACACCTTC. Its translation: CATSRGGGQLRNGYTF. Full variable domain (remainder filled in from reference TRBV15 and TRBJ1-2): DAMVIQNPRYQVTQFGKPVTLSCSQTLNHNVMYWYQQKSSQAPKLLFHYYDKDFNNEADTPDNFQSRRPNTSFCFLDIRSPGLGDTAMYLCATSRGGGQLRNGYTFGSGTRLTVV.

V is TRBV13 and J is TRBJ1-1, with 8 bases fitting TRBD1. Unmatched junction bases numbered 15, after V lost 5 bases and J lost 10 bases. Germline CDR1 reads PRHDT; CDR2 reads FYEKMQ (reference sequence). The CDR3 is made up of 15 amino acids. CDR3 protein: CASSPSGQGFYGAFF. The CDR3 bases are TGTGCCAGCAGCCCATCAGGACAGGGTTTTTACGGAGCTTTCTTT.

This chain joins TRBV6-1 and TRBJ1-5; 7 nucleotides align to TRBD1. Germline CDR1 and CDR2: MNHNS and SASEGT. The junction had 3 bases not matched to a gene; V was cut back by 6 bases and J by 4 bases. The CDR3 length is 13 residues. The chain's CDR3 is CASRGQMNQPQHF. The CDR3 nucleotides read TGTGCCAGCAGGGGACAGATGAATCAGCCCCAGCATTTT.

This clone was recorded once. CDR3 residues: CASSQGLPGTEAFF. CDR3 sequence (DNA): TGTGCCAGCAGCCAGGGACTTCCGGGCACTGAAGCTTTCTTT. The chain combines TRBV5-6 with TRBJ1-1; D possibly corresponds to TRBD1 (5 bases). CDR1 SGHDT and CDR2 YYEEEE come from the germline V gene. This CDR3 is built from 14 residues. Trimming pared 4 bases from V and 4 bases from J, leaving 14 bases between. The whole variable domain, filled in from reference TRBV5-6 and TRBJ1-1, reads DAGVTQSPTHLIKTRGQQVTLRCSPKSGHDTVSWYQQALGQGPQFIFQYYEEEERQRGNFPDRFSGHQFPNYSSELNVNALLLGDSALYLCASSQGLPGTEAFFGQGTRLTVV.

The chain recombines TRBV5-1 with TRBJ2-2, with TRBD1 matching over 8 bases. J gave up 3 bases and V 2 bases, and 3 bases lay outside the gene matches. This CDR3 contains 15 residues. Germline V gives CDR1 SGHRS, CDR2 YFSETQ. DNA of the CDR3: TGCGCCAGCAGCTTCAGGGGGCCCGACACCGGGGAGCTGTTTTTT. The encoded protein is CASSFRGPDTGELFF. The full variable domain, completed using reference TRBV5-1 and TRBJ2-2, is KAGVTQTPRYLIKTRGQQVTLSCSPISGHRSVSWYQQTPGQGLQFLFEYFSETQRNKGNFPGRFSGRQFSNSRSEMNVSTLELGDSALYLCASSFRGPDTGELFFGEGSRLTVL.

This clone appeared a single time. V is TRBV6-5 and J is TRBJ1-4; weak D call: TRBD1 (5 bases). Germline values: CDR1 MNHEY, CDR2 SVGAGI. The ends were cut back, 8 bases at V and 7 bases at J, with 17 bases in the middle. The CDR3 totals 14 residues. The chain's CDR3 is CASRDPGLGEKLFF. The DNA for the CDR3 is TGTGCCAGCCGAGATCCAGGGTTAGGTGAAAAACTGTTTTTT.

The CDR3 protein is CASSFGDTRGRQEADTQYF. The CDR3 nucleotides read TGCGCCAGCAGCTTTGGAGACACCAGGGGGCGCCAAGAGGCAGATACGCAGTATTTT. The chain is built from TRBV5-1 and TRBJ2-3, with 8 positions matching TRBD1. The CDR3 consists of 19 residues. CDR1 and CDR2 from the germline V gene are SGHRS and YFSETQ. With 2 bases clipped from V and 4 bases from J, the junction kept 18 bases outside the gene matches.

The CDR3 bases are TGTGCCAGCAGTGGGTCAGGGATATACCAGCCCCAGCATTTT. It translates to CASSGSGIYQPQHF. The V gene is TRBV2, the J gene TRBJ1-5, with D possibly TRBD1 on 5 matching bases. The germline CDR1 and CDR2 sequences are SNHLY and FYNNEI. V shed 4 bases and J shed 7 bases, with 14 bases lying between them. The CDR3 contains 14 residues.

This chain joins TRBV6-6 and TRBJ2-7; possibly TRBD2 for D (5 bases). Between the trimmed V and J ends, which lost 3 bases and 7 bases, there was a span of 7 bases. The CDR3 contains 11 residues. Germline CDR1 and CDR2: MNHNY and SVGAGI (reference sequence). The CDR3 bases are TGTGCCAGCAGTTATTCGGGGGAGCAGTACTTC. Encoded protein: CASSYSGEQYF.

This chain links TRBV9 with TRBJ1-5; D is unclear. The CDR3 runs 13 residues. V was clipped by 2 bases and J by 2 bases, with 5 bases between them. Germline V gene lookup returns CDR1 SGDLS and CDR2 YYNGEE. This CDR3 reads CASSVAGNQPQHF. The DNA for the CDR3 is TGTGCCAGCAGCGTGGCCGGCAATCAGCCCCAGCATTTT. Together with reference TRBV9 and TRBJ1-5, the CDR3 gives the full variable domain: DSGVTQTPKHLITATGQRVTLRCSPRSGDLSVYWYQQSLDQGLQFLIQYYNGEERAKGNILERFSAQQFPDLHSELNLSSLELGDSALYFCASSVAGNQPQHFGDGTRLSIL.

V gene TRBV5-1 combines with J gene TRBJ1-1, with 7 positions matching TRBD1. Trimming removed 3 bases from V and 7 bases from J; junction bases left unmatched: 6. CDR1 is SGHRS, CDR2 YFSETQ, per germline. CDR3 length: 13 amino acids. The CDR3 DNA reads TGCGCCAGCAGCTCCGGGACAGCAAGTGAAGCTTTCTTT. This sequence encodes CASSSGTASEAFF.

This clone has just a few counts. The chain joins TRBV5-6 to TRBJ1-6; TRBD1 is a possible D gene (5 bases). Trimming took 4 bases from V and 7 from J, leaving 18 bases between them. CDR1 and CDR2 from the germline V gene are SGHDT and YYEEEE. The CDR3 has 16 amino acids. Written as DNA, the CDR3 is TGTGCCAGCAGCCCGAACGTGGCCCCAGGGAATTCACCCCTCCACTTT. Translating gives CASSPNVAPGNSPLHF.